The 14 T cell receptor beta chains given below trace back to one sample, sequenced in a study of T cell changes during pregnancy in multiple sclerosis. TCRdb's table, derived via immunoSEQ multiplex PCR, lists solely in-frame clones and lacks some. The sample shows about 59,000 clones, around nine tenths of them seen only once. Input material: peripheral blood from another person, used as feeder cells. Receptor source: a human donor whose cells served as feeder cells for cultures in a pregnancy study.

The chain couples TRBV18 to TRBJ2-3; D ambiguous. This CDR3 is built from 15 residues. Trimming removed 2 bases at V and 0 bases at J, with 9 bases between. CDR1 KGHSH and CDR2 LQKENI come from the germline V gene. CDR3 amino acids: CASSPRVSSTDTQYF. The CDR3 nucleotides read TGTGCCAGCTCACCAAGGGTGTCTAGCACAGATACGCAGTATTTT.

CDR3 sequence: CASKPTGPNTEAFF. CDR3 coding DNA: TGTGCCAGCAAACCCACAGGCCCGAACACTGAAGCTTTCTTT. This chain joins TRBV21-1 and TRBJ1-1; the tabulated D call, TRBD1, remains unverified against the DNA. TRBV21-1 is termed a pseudogene. The CDR3 sequence is 14 residues long.

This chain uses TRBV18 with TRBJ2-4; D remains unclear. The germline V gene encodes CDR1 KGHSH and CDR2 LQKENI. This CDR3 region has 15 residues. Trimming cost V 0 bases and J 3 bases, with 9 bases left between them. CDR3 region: CASSPPSAYKNIQYF. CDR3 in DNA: TGTGCCAGCTCACCACCCAGCGCCTACAAAAACATTCAGTACTTC.

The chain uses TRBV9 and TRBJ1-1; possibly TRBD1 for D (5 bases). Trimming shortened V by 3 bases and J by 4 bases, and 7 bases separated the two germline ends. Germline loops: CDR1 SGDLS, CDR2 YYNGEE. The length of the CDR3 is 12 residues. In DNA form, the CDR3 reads TGTGCCAGCAGCGCGGGGGGCACTGAAGCTTTCTTT. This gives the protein CASSAGGTEAFF.

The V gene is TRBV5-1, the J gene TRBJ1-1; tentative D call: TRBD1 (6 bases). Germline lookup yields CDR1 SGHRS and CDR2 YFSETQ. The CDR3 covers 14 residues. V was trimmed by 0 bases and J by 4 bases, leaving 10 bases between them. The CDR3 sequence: CASSLDGRGTEAFF. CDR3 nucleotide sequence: TGCGCCAGCAGCTTGGATGGCAGGGGCACTGAAGCTTTCTTT.

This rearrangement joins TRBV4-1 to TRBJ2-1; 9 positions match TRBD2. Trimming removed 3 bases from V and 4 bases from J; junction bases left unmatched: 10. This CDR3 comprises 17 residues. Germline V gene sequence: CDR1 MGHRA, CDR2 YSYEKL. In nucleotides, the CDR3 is TGCGCCAGCAGCCATCGAGGGACTAGCAGTTCGTACAATGAGCAGTTCTTC. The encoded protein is CASSHRGTSSSYNEQFF.

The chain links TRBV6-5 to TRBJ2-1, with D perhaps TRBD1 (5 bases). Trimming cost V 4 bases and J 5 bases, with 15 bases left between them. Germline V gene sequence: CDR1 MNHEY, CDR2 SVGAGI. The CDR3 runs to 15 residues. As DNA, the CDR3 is TGTGCCAGCAGTTCTCCAAGTAGGGGAAACAATGAGCAGTTCTTC. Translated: CASSSPSRGNNEQFF.

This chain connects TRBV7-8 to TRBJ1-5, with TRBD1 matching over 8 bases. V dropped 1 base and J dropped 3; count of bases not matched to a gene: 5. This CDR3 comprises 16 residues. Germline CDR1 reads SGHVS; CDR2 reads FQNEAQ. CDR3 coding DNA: TGTGCCAGCAGCTTAGGAGCGGGACAGGTCAATCAGCCCCAGCATTTT. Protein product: CASSLGAGQVNQPQHF.

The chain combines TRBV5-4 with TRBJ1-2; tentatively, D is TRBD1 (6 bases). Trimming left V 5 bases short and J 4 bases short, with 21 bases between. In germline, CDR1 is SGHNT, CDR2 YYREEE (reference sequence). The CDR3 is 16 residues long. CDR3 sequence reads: CASSSRDRTLGYGYTF. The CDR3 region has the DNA TGTGCCAGCAGTTCACGAGACAGGACGCTAGGCTATGGCTACACCTTC.

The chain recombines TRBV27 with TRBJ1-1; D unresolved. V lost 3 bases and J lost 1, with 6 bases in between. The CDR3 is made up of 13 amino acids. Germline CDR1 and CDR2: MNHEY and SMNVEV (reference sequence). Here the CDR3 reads CASSLAENTEAFF. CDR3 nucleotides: TGTGCCAGCAGTTTGGCCGAGAACACTGAAGCTTTCTTT.

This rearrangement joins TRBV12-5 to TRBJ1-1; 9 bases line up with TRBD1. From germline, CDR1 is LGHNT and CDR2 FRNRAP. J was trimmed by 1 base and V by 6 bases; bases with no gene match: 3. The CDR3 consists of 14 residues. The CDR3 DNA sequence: TGTGCTAGTGGGAGGGACAGGGCGAACACTGAAGCTTTCTTT. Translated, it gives CASGRDRANTEAFF.

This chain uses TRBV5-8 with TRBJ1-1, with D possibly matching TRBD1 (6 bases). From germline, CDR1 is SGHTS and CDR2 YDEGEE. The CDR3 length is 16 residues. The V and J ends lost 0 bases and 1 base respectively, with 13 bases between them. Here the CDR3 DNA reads TGTGCCAGCAGCTTGGGATGGGGGACACAGAACACTGAAGCTTTCTTT. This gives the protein CASSLGWGTQNTEAFF. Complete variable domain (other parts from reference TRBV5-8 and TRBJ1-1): EAGVTQSPTHLIKTRGQQATLRCSPISGHTSVYWYQQALGLGLQFLLWYDEGEERNRGNFPPRFSGRQFPNYSSELNVNALELEDSALYLCASSLGWGTQNTEAFFGQGTRLTVV.

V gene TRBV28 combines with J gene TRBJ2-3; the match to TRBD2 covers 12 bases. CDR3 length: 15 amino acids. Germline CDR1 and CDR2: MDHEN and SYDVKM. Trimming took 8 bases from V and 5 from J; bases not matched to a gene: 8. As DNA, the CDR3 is TGTGCCAGCGTTCCGGGACTAGCGGGCCAAGATACGCAGTATTTT. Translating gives CASVPGLAGQDTQYF.

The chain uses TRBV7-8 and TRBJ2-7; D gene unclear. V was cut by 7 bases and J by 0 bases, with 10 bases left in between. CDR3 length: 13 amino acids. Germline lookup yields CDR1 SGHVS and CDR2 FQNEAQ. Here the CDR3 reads CASTHKSSYEQYF. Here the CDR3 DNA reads TGTGCCAGCACCCACAAGTCCTCCTACGAGCAGTACTTC.